A single sample gave rise to the 8 T cell receptor beta chains below, sequenced in a study of beta chain features in type 1 diabetes. Overall study results and limits: Moderate but significant shortening of TCRB CDR3s was recorded in all four CD4+ subsets from Type 1 diabetes patients.

These receptors have no identified antigens. All of the isolated RNA was reverse transcribed, so expressed TCRB transcripts were sequenced. Sequencing was performed with immunoSEQ multiplex PCR; in TCRdb, only in-frame clones are kept and a portion is missing. This sample has about 700,000 clones, with roughly an eighth found just once. The source material was naive CD4+ T cells from blood. The source of these receptors is a man aged 18 to 29 with type 1 diabetes.

This chain uses TRBV5-8 with TRBJ2-3, with TRBD2 identical over 14 bases. In germline, CDR1 is SGHTS, CDR2 YDEGEE. V trimming: 4 bases; J trimming: 0 bases; junction bases outside the gene matches: 7. The CDR3 totals 18 residues. The CDR3 DNA follows: TGTGCCAGCAGCAGGACCGGGACTAGCGGGGGAAGCACAGATACGCAGTATTTT. It encodes CASSRTGTSGGSTDTQYF.

This chain links TRBV30 with TRBJ1-2; D is uncertain. The CDR3 is 11 residues long. The V end lost 8 bases, the J end lost 8 bases, and 15 bases lay between the germline ends. CDR1 is GTSNPN, CDR2 SVGIG, per germline (reference sequence). The CDR3 DNA reads as TGTGCCGGGTCAGAAGTACTCGGCTACACCTTC. Residues: CAGSEVLGYTF.

In DNA, the CDR3 is TGCAGCGACGGCCAAGAGACCCAGTACTTC. Amino acid sequence: CSDGQETQYF. The chain has TRBV29-1 and TRBJ2-5; D remains unclear. The CDR3 consists of 10 residues. V was trimmed by 7 bases and J by 1 base, leaving 4 bases between them. Germline V gene lookup returns CDR1 SQVTM and CDR2 ANQGSEA.

The V call is TRBV7-9, the J call TRBJ2-1; 11 bases fit TRBD2. The junction had 4 bases not matched to a gene; V was cut back by 5 bases and J by 4 bases. This CDR3 region has 15 residues. Germline V lookup: CDR1 SEHNR, CDR2 FQNEAQ (reference sequence). In nucleotides, the CDR3 is TGTGCCAGCAGCCGGACTAGCGGGCCTTACAATGAGCAGTTCTTC. This gives the protein CASSRTSGPYNEQFF.

The genes are TRBV6-6 and TRBJ2-7; possible D gene TRBD2, 5 bases. In germline, CDR1 is MNHNY, CDR2 SVGAGI (reference sequence). This CDR3 has 13 residues. V lost 3 bases and J lost 7, with 13 bases in between. The CDR3: CASSYGESGEQYF. CDR3 coding DNA: TGTGCCAGCAGTTATGGTGAATCGGGGGAGCAGTACTTC.

This clone occurred a few times. The genes are TRBV13 and TRBJ1-2; D unclear. Germline V gives CDR1 PRHDT, CDR2 FYEKMQ (reference sequence). The CDR3 runs 13 residues. V was trimmed by 2 bases and J by 2 bases, leaving 6 bases between them. CDR3 amino acids: CASSLTGNYGYTF. CDR3 DNA sequence: TGTGCCAGCAGCTTAACGGGGAACTATGGCTACACCTTC.

The J gene is TRBJ1-1, the V gene TRBV6-5, with unresolved D. Germline V gene sequence: CDR1 MNHEY, CDR2 SVGAGI. The CDR3 runs to 14 residues. The V and J ends lost 6 bases and 1 base respectively, with 12 bases between them. CDR3 protein: CASRPLGGNTEAFF. In DNA form, the CDR3 reads TGTGCCAGCAGGCCCCTAGGAGGGAACACTGAAGCTTTCTTT.

CDR3 region: CACLGQGIYEQYF. The CDR3 nucleotides are TGTGCCTGCCTAGGGCAGGGGATCTACGAGCAGTACTTC. V is TRBV30 and J is TRBJ2-7, with D possibly matching TRBD1 (6 bases). Germline CDR1 GTSNPN, CDR2 SVGIG (reference sequence). V lost 6 bases, J lost 3 bases, and 15 bases lay in between. This CDR3 is 13 amino acids long.